The sequence of this T cell receptor (beta chain) was determined in a study of vaccination and CD4 T cells after COVID-19. Study information: Collection of post-vaccine samples followed dose two by a median around 70 days, spanning a range of 14 to 241.

The germline V gene encodes CDR1 SGHNT and CDR2 YENEEA. Trimming removed 1 base at V and 0 bases at J, with 10 bases between. The CDR3 spans 16 residues. Study observations and caveats: Looking at convalescent patients, 304 of their 307 vaccine-specific clones were spike mono-reactive.

Time point noted: late sampling 161 to 241 days after vaccination in three convalescent patients. The treatment denotes: roughly 11-day PBMC culture with coronavirus spike peptide pools or control peptides (ViraFEST assay). Sequencing of cultured CD4+ T cell DNA used the Oncomine TCR Beta short-read assay. TCRdb re-called the PCR reads through MiXCR, storing one row per CDR3 protein. Of around 23,000 distinct CDR3 sequences in the sample, about 31% were seen once. This clonotype showed up just a few times. Antigen unknown. The chain has TRBV11-3 and TRBJ2-1; D is unresolved. The receptor was derived from a human donor who had recovered from COVID-19. Sequenced here: CD4+ T cells from blood, cultured in vitro, sampled about 7 months after SARS-CoV-2 vaccination. This CDR3 reads CASSLATQPSYNEQFF. The CDR3 bases are TGTGCCAGCAGCTTAGCGACTCAACCCTCCTACAATGAGCAGTTCTTC. Variable domain in full (rest from reference TRBV11-3 and TRBJ2-1): EAGVVQSPRYKIIEKKQPVAFWCNPISGHNTLYWYLQNLGQGPELLIRYENEEAVDDSQLPKDRFSAERLKGVDSTLKIQPAELGDSAVYLCASSLATQPSYNEQFFGPGTRLTVL.